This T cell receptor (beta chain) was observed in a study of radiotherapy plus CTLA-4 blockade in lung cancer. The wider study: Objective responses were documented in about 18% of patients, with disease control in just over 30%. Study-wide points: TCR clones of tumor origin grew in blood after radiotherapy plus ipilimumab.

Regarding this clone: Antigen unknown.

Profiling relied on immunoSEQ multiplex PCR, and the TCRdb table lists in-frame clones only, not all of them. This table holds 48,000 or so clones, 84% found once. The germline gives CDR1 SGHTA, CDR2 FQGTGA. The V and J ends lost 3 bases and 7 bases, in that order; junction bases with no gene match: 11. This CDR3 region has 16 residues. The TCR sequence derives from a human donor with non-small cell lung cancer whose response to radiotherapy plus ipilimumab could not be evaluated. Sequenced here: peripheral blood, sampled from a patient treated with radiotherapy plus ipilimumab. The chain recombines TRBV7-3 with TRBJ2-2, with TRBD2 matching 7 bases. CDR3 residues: CASSLSRTGGDGELFF. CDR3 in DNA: TGTGCCAGCAGCTTGAGTAGGACGGGAGGTGACGGGGAGCTGTTTTTT. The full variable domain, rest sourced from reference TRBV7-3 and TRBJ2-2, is GAGVSQTPSNKVTEKGKYVELRCDPISGHTALYWYRQSLGQGPEFLIYFQGTGAADDSGLPNDRFFAVRPEGSVSTLKIQRTERGDSAVYLCASSLSRTGGDGELFFGEGSRLTVL.